This T cell receptor beta chain stems from a study of cytotoxic CD8 clonotypes in ibrutinib-treated CLL (TCRdb year 2021). Background on the whole study: The cohort included approximately 15 treatment-naive and about a dozen relapsed/refractory patients; around 18 were IGHV unmutated. Responses were partial in some 24 patients and complete in 2; after median about 63 months follow-up, around 14 stayed in remission and about twelve progressed. The response samples were drawn at a median of around eleven months into treatment, with a range of about 6 to 36 months. An average of 255,043 productive templates and 94,082 productive rearrangements was obtained per sample. Longitudinal samples were obtainable from 26 of the 86 participants in the trial. Cryopreserved peripheral blood mononuclear cells were collected at three points: before therapy, at response, and at either sustained remission or disease progression. Every remission and progressive disease sample was obtained while ibrutinib was still being received by the patients. Study-wide findings and limitations: Clonality rose at ibrutinib response, remained stable during sustained remission, and dropped back toward baseline at progression. Sampling times were not matched between sustained-remission and progressing patients, and lymph node repertoires were not studied. At baseline, clonality was higher than in age-matched healthy donors and showed a strong correlation with circulating CD8+ T-cell counts. Public clonotypes were rare and either contracted or stayed stable during treatment, and the rise in clonality at ibrutinib response reflected the expansion of private clonotypes.

Each clonotype received, on average, about 9.7x coverage in deep resolution sequencing performed on a MiSeq, where the target depth lay between 1 in 1 million and 1 in 200,000 T cells. The immunoSEQ hsTCRB Kit was used to generate the TCR beta libraries. The original methods were these. Data were analyzed with ImmunoSEQ Data Assistant and ImmunoSEQ Analyzer, with V, D and J genes assigned per IMGT definitions. Clonality was computed as one minus normalized Shannon entropy of productive rearrangement frequencies, ranging from 0 to 1. Only overrepresented clonotypes making up at least 0.05% of the repertoire of each patient were included in the public clonotype analysis. Around 14 repertoires from age-matched healthy donors, obtained from immuneACCESS, served as clonality controls. The table was pulled from immuneACCESS by TCRdb, which kept in-frame rearrangements only. Such tables lose some clones; where checked, under half of the loss comes from unresolved V genes, and the rest has no known cause. The V and J calls and the clone size are those of that table, but D and trimming were determined from the DNA. Within this sample are 130,000 or so clones, with about 79% of them counted one time only. Around 13% of the sample comes from the top ten.

From its cysteine to its phenylalanine, the CDR3 spans 14 amino acids. Of the read, only the CDR3 DNA is kept; its 42 bases are in frame from base 1. CDR1 LNHDA and CDR2 SQIVND were looked up in the germline V gene (reference sequence). At the junction V is shortened by 4 bases and J by 6 bases, with 15 bases in between. The time point label for this specimen denotes: approximately twelve months on ibrutinib. For TCR beta library preparation, approximately 2.2 micrograms of genomic DNA were isolated from cryopreserved PBMCs. Longitudinal blood samples from CLL patients on ibrutinib monotherapy were analyzed using high-throughput TCR beta sequencing. The patients took part in an open-label, single-center phase 2 trial of ibrutinib monotherapy. In the case of this clone: There is no known antigen for this receptor. No base qualities exist here, and no much larger clone lies one base off it.

The clonotype comes from a human donor with chronic lymphocytic leukemia. Recombination connected TRBV19 to TRBJ1-2; the D region possibly corresponds to TRBD1 (5 bases align). The material was PBMCs, obtained after 12 months of ibrutinib treatment. The bases are TGTGCCAGTAGTACCCGGGACCCTCGTGATGGCTACACCTTC. Its coded protein is CASSTRDPRDGYTF.